Following are 18 T cell receptor beta chains from one sample sequenced in a study of T cells after yellow fever vaccination. A single record per CDR3 protein comes from TCRdb applying MiXCR to the 5' RACE reads. The table has 620,000 or so distinct CDR3 sequences, roughly an eighth seen once. Source: PBMCs, taken on the day of the yellow fever booster vaccination. The receptors here all came from a man aged 25-45 years who received the YFV17D yellow fever vaccine.

The chain is built from TRBV20-1 and TRBJ2-1, with TRBD2 matching 9 bases. V gave up 0 bases and J gave up 10 bases; unmatched junction bases: 7. Germline V gene data show CDR1 as DFQATT and CDR2 as SNEGSKA (reference sequence). This CDR3 region has 14 residues. Written as DNA, the CDR3 is TGCAGTGCTAGAGAAGGTAGCGGGAGAGGGGAGCAGTTCTTC. Residues: CSAREGSGRGEQFF.

This clonotype was found a few times. The rearrangement joins TRBV4-3 to TRBJ2-3; weak D call: TRBD1 (5 bases). Per germline, CDR1 LGHNA and CDR2 YSLEER. The CDR3 is made up of 17 amino acids. V was trimmed by 0 bases and J by 2 bases, leaving 15 bases between them. The CDR3 region has the DNA TGCGCCAGCAGCCAAGATATGAGGCAGGGAACCACAGATACGCAGTATTTT. Protein product: CASSQDMRQGTTDTQYF.

The chain uses TRBV12-3 or TRBV12-4 and TRBJ2-5; maybe TRBD1 (5 bases). The V end was cut by 5 bases, the J end by 4 bases, with 14 bases between. The CDR3 is 14 residues long. The CDR3 loop reads CASSTMPGRETQYF. In nucleotides, the CDR3 is TGTGCCAGCAGTACAATGCCAGGGCGAGAGACCCAGTACTTC.

A few counts support this clonotype. CDR3 coding DNA: TGTGCCAGCAGTACCGGACAGGGACGCTCTGAAGCTTTCTTT. Residues: CASSTGQGRSEAFF. V usage is TRBV28 and J usage is TRBJ1-1; TRBD1 matches at 8 bases. The V segment lost 5 bases and the J segment 6 bases; nucleotides outside the gene matches: 8. This CDR3 comprises 14 residues. Germline values: CDR1 MDHEN, CDR2 SYDVKM. The full variable domain, with the rest looked up from reference TRBV28 and TRBJ1-1, is DVKVTQSSRYLVKRTGEKVFLECVQDMDHENMFWYRQDPGLGLRLIYFSYDVKMKEKGDIPEGYSVSREKKERFSLILESASTNQTSMYLCASSTGQGRSEAFFGQGTRLTVV.

This clonotype showed up many times. V gene TRBV29-1 combines with J gene TRBJ2-5; maybe TRBD1 (6 bases). V gave up 7 bases and J gave up 5 bases, with 14 bases separating them. The CDR3 loop spans 12 amino acids. Germline lookup yields CDR1 SQVTM and CDR2 ANQGSEA. The CDR3 here is CSASGRGETQYF. CDR3 coding DNA: TGCAGCGCCTCCGGCAGGGGTGAGACCCAGTACTTC.

The sample holds many counts of this clonotype. The chain links TRBV29-1 to TRBJ2-3, with 10 bases fitting TRBD2. The CDR3 is 12 residues long. J lost 9 bases, V lost 7 bases, and 7 bases had no gene match. Per germline, CDR1 SQVTM and CDR2 ANQGSEA. The CDR3 here is CSGGSGRATQYF. For the CDR3, the DNA is TGCAGCGGGGGCAGCGGGAGGGCGACGCAGTATTTT.

This clonotype was detected ten times or more. The chain is built from TRBV30 and TRBJ2-3; D may be TRBD1 (6 bases). CDR3 length equals 16 residues. Per the germline V gene, CDR1 is GTSNPN and CDR2 is SVGIG (reference sequence). The V end was cut by 0 bases, the J end by 0 bases, with 13 bases between. This CDR3 reads CAWSVWGRPSTDTQYF. The CDR3 nucleotides read TGTGCCTGGAGTGTTTGGGGGCGACCTAGCACAGATACGCAGTATTTT. The full variable domain, rest sourced from reference TRBV30 and TRBJ2-3, is SQTIHQWPATLVQPVGSPLSLECTVEGTSNPNLYWYRQAAGRGLQLLFYSVGIGQISSEVPQNLSASRPQDRQFILSSKKLLLSDSGFYLCAWSVWGRPSTDTQYFGPGTRLTVL.

The rearrangement links TRBV4-3 to TRBJ2-2; 8 nucleotides agree with TRBD1. The germline V gene has CDR1 LGHNA and CDR2 YSLEER. The CDR3 loop spans 17 amino acids. After removal of 0 bases from V and 7 bases from J, the junction contained 10 bases not matched to a gene. The CDR3 reads CASSQDLSGTGLGELFF. CDR3 DNA: TGCGCCAGCAGCCAAGATCTCTCCGGGACAGGACTCGGGGAGCTGTTTTTT.

The chain is built from TRBV20-1 and TRBJ2-3; 7 bases match TRBD1. Germline V gives CDR1 DFQATT, CDR2 SNEGSKA (reference sequence). The V segment lost 5 bases and the J segment 1 base; nucleotides outside the gene matches: 6. The CDR3 covers 14 residues. The CDR3 bases are TGCAGTGCTCGTTGGACAGGAGGCACAGATACGCAGTATTTT. Protein: CSARWTGGTDTQYF.

This clonotype was detected a few times. The CDR3: CASSPRVETQYF. DNA for the CDR3: TGTGCCAGCAGCCCCCGCGTAGAAACGCAGTATTTT. V usage is TRBV7-2 and J usage is TRBJ2-3, with no clear D. With 5 bases removed from V and 9 bases from J, the gap between germline ends came to 12 bases. CDR1 and CDR2 from the germline V gene are SGHTA and FQGNSA. This CDR3 has 12 amino acids.

The chain joins TRBV7-8 to TRBJ2-1; the D call may be TRBD1 or TRBD2 (5 bases each). Trimming shortened V by 5 bases and J by 0 bases, and 17 bases separated the two germline ends. This CDR3 spans 17 amino acids. CDR1 SGHVS and CDR2 FQNEAQ come from the germline V gene. In DNA form, the CDR3 reads TGTGCCAGCAGCCCGGGGACGCTGAGGAGCTCCTACAATGAGCAGTTCTTC. This gives the protein CASSPGTLRSSYNEQFF.

This clonotype was picked up a small number of times. The chain uses TRBV7-8 and TRBJ2-1; TRBD2 matches 11 bases. V was clipped by 8 bases and J by 0 bases; unmatched bases: 9. The CDR3 spans 17 residues. The germline V gene encodes CDR1 SGHVS and CDR2 FQNEAQ. The CDR3 region has the DNA TGTGCCAGCGGGGATAGCGGGAGGGCCGTCTCCTACAATGAGCAGTTCTTC. It encodes CASGDSGRAVSYNEQFF. Full variable domain (missing parts from reference TRBV7-8 and TRBJ2-1): GAGVSQSPRYKVAKRGQDVALRCDPISGHVSLFWYQQALGQGPEFLTYFQNEAQLDKSGLPSDRFFAERPEGSVSTLKIQRTQQEDSAVYLCASGDSGRAVSYNEQFFGPGTRLTVL.

V usage is TRBV5-1 and J usage is TRBJ2-3, with 11 bases matching TRBD2. The CDR3 is made up of 16 amino acids. The germline V gene has CDR1 SGHRS and CDR2 YFSETQ. Losses at the gene ends were 2 bases for V and 7 bases for J; bases not matched to a gene: 9. Written as DNA, the CDR3 is TGCGCCAGCAGCTTATCTAGCGGGAGGTCTACCTATACGCAGTATTTT. Translated: CASSLSSGRSTYTQYF.

V is TRBV27 and J is TRBJ2-2, with D possibly matching TRBD2 (6 bases). The V gene's germline CDR1 is MNHEY and CDR2 SMNVEV (reference sequence). The length of the CDR3 is 15 residues. Trimming pared 3 bases from V and 6 bases from J, leaving 14 bases between. CDR3 sequence: CASSFIRESAGELFF. The DNA of the CDR3 is TGTGCCAGCAGTTTCATTCGGGAGTCCGCCGGGGAGCTGTTTTTT.

This clonotype turned up a few times. CDR3 in amino acids: CASSLSVSSGNSYEQYF. CDR3 DNA sequence: TGTGCCAGCAGCCTCTCAGTCAGTAGCGGAAACTCCTACGAGCAGTACTTC. The genes are TRBV7-2 and TRBJ2-7, with a weak D call TRBD2 (6 bases). Trimming took 5 bases from V and 0 from J, leaving 20 bases between them. The germline V gene encodes CDR1 SGHTA and CDR2 FQGNSA. The CDR3 sequence is 17 residues long.

There are a few counts of this clonotype. The chain carries TRBV12-3 or TRBV12-4 and TRBJ1-1, with 9 bases fitting TRBD1. V shed 6 bases and J 6 bases; nucleotides not matched to a gene: 11. This CDR3 is built from 15 residues. CDR3 DNA sequence: TGTGCCAGCAGCGCAACAGGGGGCTCGATCGCTGAAGCTTTCTTT. Translating it yields CASSATGGSIAEAFF.

CDR3 residues: CASSIPRGTQYF. In DNA, the CDR3 is TGTGCCAGCAGCATCCCGCGGGGTACGCAGTATTTT. The chain is built from TRBV11-2 and TRBJ2-3, with D possibly matching TRBD2 (6 bases). The CDR3 totals 12 residues. V lost 5 bases and J lost 8, with 11 bases in between. Germline loops: CDR1 SGHAT, CDR2 FQNNGV.

This clonotype was detected many times. V usage is TRBV19 and J usage is TRBJ1-1, with 10 bases aligning to TRBD1. The CDR3 is made up of 16 amino acids. Germline assignment: CDR1 LNHDA and CDR2 SQIVND (reference sequence). Trimming took 0 bases from V and 3 from J; bases not matched to a gene: 4. DNA for the CDR3: TGTGCCAGTAGTATAGAAACGGGGACAGGGGACACTGAAGCTTTCTTT. Amino acids: CASSIETGTGDTEAFF.